Listed below are T cell receptor beta chains from one sample, sequenced in a study of PD-1 blockade in classical Hodgkin lymphoma. Sequencing used immunoSEQ multiplex PCR; TCRdb keeps in-frame clones, though not all of them. The sample lists approximately 60,000 clones; approximately 88% were seen once. The material sequenced was peripheral blood mononuclear cells (PBMCs), taken at baseline. These receptors came from a human donor with classical Hodgkin lymphoma. CDR3s include the opening cysteine and the closing phenylalanine or tryptophan. The D gene is left open where the match is weak. Clone size is stated in some rows and not others, as once, few, many or a class when expanded.

CDR3nt: TGTGCCAGCAGCTCCCGGGACAGGGTATCCTACGAGCAGTACTTC; CDR3aa: CASSSRDRVSYEQYF; abundance: -; j_gene: TRBJ2-7; d_gene: TRBD1; v_gene: TRBV11-2
CDR3nt: TGTGCCAGCAACATACCAGGGACAGAGAATGAGCAGTTCTTC; CDR3aa: CASNIPGTENEQFF; abundance: -; j_gene: TRBJ2-1; d_gene: TRBD1; v_gene: TRBV7-9
CDR3nt: TGTGCCAGCAGTGAATACGGGCGGGACAGGTCGGGCTACACCTTC; CDR3aa: CASSEYGRDRSGYTF; abundance: -; j_gene: TRBJ1-2; d_gene: TRBD1; v_gene: TRBV25-1
CDR3nt: TGTGCCTGGAGTGACCGGGGGCCGGGGGATAATTCACCCCTCCACTTT; CDR3aa: CAWSDRGPGDNSPLHF; abundance: -; j_gene: TRBJ1-6; d_gene: -; v_gene: TRBV30
CDR3nt: TGTGCCAGCAGCTTAGGCTTGCACGAGCAGTACTTC; CDR3aa: CASSLGLHEQYF; abundance: -; j_gene: TRBJ2-7; d_gene: -; v_gene: TRBV11-3
CDR3nt: TGTGCCAGCAGCTTGGACAGCCCGATGAATTCACCCCTCCACTTT; CDR3aa: CASSLDSPMNSPLHF; abundance: -; j_gene: TRBJ1-6; d_gene: -; v_gene: TRBV7-8
CDR3nt: TGTGCCAGTAGTCTGGGCGTACCGGGACAGGGGAAAGATACGCAGTATTTT; CDR3aa: CASSLGVPGQGKDTQYF; abundance: few; j_gene: TRBJ2-3; d_gene: TRBD1; v_gene: TRBV19
CDR3nt: TGTGCCAGCAGCAGACCCGAGGTCGGGGGTGACTCCTACAATGAGCAGTTCTTC; CDR3aa: CASSRPEVGGDSYNEQFF; abundance: -; j_gene: TRBJ2-1; d_gene: -; v_gene: TRBV7-3
CDR3nt: TGTGCCAGCAGTGATAATGGTGAGTCCAGGGAGCAGTACTTC; CDR3aa: CASSDNGESREQYF; abundance: -; j_gene: TRBJ2-5; d_gene: -; v_gene: TRBV6-1
CDR3nt: TGTGCCAGCAGCTTAGTTGGCAGAGAAGAGACCCAGTACTTC; CDR3aa: CASSLVGREETQYF; abundance: -; j_gene: TRBJ2-5; d_gene: -; v_gene: TRBV7-2
CDR3nt: TGTGCCAGCATGCAGGGCGCTATGAACACTGAAGCTTTCTTT; CDR3aa: CASMQGAMNTEAFF; abundance: -; j_gene: TRBJ1-1; d_gene: -; v_gene: TRBV6-5
CDR3nt: TGTGCCAGCAGCCCTCGCGCGATTGAGGACACCGGGGAGCTGTTTTTT; CDR3aa: CASSPRAIEDTGELFF; abundance: -; j_gene: TRBJ2-2; d_gene: -; v_gene: TRBV6-6
CDR3nt: TGTGCCAGCAGTTTATTAGGTGCAGGGGGCTCCACTGAAGCTTTCTTT; CDR3aa: CASSLLGAGGSTEAFF; abundance: -; j_gene: TRBJ1-1; d_gene: TRBD1; v_gene: TRBV27
CDR3nt: TGTGCCTATACAGGGGGCGCCTCGAATGAAAAACTGTTTTTT; CDR3aa: CAYTGGASNEKLFF; abundance: -; j_gene: TRBJ1-4; d_gene: TRBD1; v_gene: TRBV30
CDR3nt: TGTGCCAGTAGTTCGGACGGACGGACTGAAGCTTTCTTT; CDR3aa: CASSSDGRTEAFF; abundance: -; j_gene: TRBJ1-1; d_gene: -; v_gene: TRBV19
CDR3nt: TGTGCCAGTAGTATAGAGGAAGCGGGGGGGCCAGCAGATACGCAGTATTTT; CDR3aa: CASSIEEAGGPADTQYF; abundance: once; j_gene: TRBJ2-3; d_gene: TRBD2; v_gene: TRBV19
CDR3nt: TGTGCCAGCAGTCCCCGAACCGGGACTTGGCCCGTGCAGTACTTC; CDR3aa: CASSPRTGTWPVQYF; abundance: once; j_gene: TRBJ2-7; d_gene: -; v_gene: TRBV28
CDR3nt: TGTGCCAGCAGCGTAGAACCGGGACTAGCGTGGGGCGAGCAGTACTTC; CDR3aa: CASSVEPGLAWGEQYF; abundance: -; j_gene: TRBJ2-7; d_gene: TRBD2; v_gene: TRBV9
CDR3nt: TGTGCCTGGAGTGGGGGAACGGAGATCCAGTACTTC; CDR3aa: CAWSGGTEIQYF; abundance: -; j_gene: TRBJ2-5; d_gene: -; v_gene: TRBV30
CDR3nt: TGTGCCAGCACCCGAGAGCGGGGGGCCTCCTACGAGCAGTACTTC; CDR3aa: CASTRERGASYEQYF; abundance: -; j_gene: TRBJ2-7; d_gene: TRBD2; v_gene: TRBV6-6
CDR3nt: TGTGCCAGCAGCTTGATAGAGTTTACTGCCTACATGAACACTGAAGCTTTCTTT; CDR3aa: CASSLIEFTAYMNTEAFF; abundance: -; j_gene: TRBJ1-1; d_gene: -; v_gene: TRBV5-6
CDR3nt: TGTGCCAGCAGCTTCGGGACCGCTCATATGAACACTGAAGCTTTCTTT; CDR3aa: CASSFGTAHMNTEAFF; abundance: -; j_gene: TRBJ1-1; d_gene: -; v_gene: TRBV7-9
CDR3nt: TGTGCCAGCAGCTTGTTTGACGGCGGGGGTGAAGCTTTCTTT; CDR3aa: CASSLFDGGGEAFF; abundance: -; j_gene: TRBJ1-1; d_gene: -; v_gene: TRBV7-6
CDR3nt: TGTGCCAGCAGTTATGGGGTCCCAGTTTCACCCCTCCACTTT; CDR3aa: CASSYGVPVSPLHF; abundance: -; j_gene: TRBJ1-6; d_gene: -; v_gene: TRBV6-6
CDR3nt: TGTGCCAGCAGGACAGGGCTATCTGGAAACACCATATATTTT; CDR3aa: CASRTGLSGNTIYF; abundance: medium-sized; j_gene: TRBJ1-3; d_gene: TRBD1; v_gene: TRBV7-2
CDR3nt: TGTGGTTCACAGGCTTCGGCTGGTTCACCCCTCCACTTT; CDR3aa: CGSQASAGSPLHF; abundance: -; j_gene: TRBJ1-6; d_gene: -; v_gene: TRBV6-5
CDR3nt: TGTGCCAGCTCACCACGAGGGGGCGCGATTCAAGGCTACACCTTC; CDR3aa: CASSPRGGAIQGYTF; abundance: -; j_gene: TRBJ1-2; d_gene: TRBD1; v_gene: TRBV18
CDR3nt: TGTGCCAGCAGCTTAACGGGCAGCGGAGAGACCCAGTACTTC; CDR3aa: CASSLTGSGETQYF; abundance: -; j_gene: TRBJ2-5; d_gene: -; v_gene: TRBV11-2
CDR3nt: TGTGCCAGCAGCCGAAGCAGTTTCGATCAGCCCCAGCATTTT; CDR3aa: CASSRSSFDQPQHF; abundance: -; j_gene: TRBJ1-5; d_gene: -; v_gene: TRBV6-6
CDR3nt: TGTGCCAGCAGCTTAGCCAGGCAGGGCTACGAGCAGTACTTC; CDR3aa: CASSLARQGYEQYF; abundance: -; j_gene: TRBJ2-7; d_gene: -; v_gene: TRBV7-9
CDR3nt: TGTGCCAGCAGTGAATCGTGGGGTTATAGCAATCAGCCCCAGCATTTT; CDR3aa: CASSESWGYSNQPQHF; abundance: -; j_gene: TRBJ1-5; d_gene: -; v_gene: TRBV2
CDR3nt: TGCAGTGCCAGTCGCTACGAGCAGTACTTC; CDR3aa: CSASRYEQYF; abundance: -; j_gene: TRBJ2-7; d_gene: -; v_gene: TRBV20-1
CDR3nt: TGTGCCAGCAGCGTAAGCGGCAGCATTTACAATGAGCAGTTCTTC; CDR3aa: CASSVSGSIYNEQFF; abundance: -; j_gene: TRBJ2-1; d_gene: -; v_gene: TRBV9
CDR3nt: TGTGCCAGCAGCGGGGCAGAAGACACCGGGGAGCTGTTTTTT; CDR3aa: CASSGAEDTGELFF; abundance: -; j_gene: TRBJ2-2; d_gene: -; v_gene: TRBV9
CDR3nt: TGTGCCAGCAGCTTCCGAGATGGGGAGCTGTTTTTT; CDR3aa: CASSFRDGELFF; abundance: -; j_gene: TRBJ2-2; d_gene: -; v_gene: TRBV11-3
CDR3nt: TGCAGCGGTGGAGATATTGGGGGGCGAGGGTTGGACGAGCAGTACTTC; CDR3aa: CSGGDIGGRGLDEQYF; abundance: -; j_gene: TRBJ2-7; d_gene: -; v_gene: TRBV29-1
CDR3nt: TGTGCCAGTAAGGGCCCAGGGGGTGGCAATCAGCCCCAGCATTTT; CDR3aa: CASKGPGGGNQPQHF; abundance: -; j_gene: TRBJ1-5; d_gene: TRBD1; v_gene: TRBV6-5